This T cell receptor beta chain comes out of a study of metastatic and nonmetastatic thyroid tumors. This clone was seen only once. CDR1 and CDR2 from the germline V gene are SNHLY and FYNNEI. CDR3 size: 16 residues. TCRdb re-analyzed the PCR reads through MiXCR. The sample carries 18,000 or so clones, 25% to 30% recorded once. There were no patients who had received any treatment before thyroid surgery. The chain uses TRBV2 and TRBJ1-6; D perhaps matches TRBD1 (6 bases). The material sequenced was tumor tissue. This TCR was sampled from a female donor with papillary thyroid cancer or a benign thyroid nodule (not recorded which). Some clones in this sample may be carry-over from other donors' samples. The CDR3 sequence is CVTEGWDPGDNSPLHF. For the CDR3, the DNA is TGTGTCACCGAAGGGTGGGACCCAGGGGATAATTCACCCCTCCACTTT.